The sequence of this TCR beta chain was determined in a study of blood T cell repertoires in COVID-19. Across the whole study: Italy, Spain and the United States were the sources of the convalescent and acute COVID-19 samples. T cells, B-cell-depleted T cells, or PBMCs supplied cDNA or gDNA.

Germline CDR1 reads LGHDT; CDR2 reads YNNKEL (reference sequence). Trimming pared 8 bases from V and 5 bases from J, leaving 12 bases between. The CDR3 runs 12 residues. Original processing methods: From reference gene primer amplification, estimates of nucleated cell counts were derived. TCRdb keeps only in-frame clones here, not all; method: immunoSEQ multiplex PCR. V and J calls and clone size are those listed in that table; D and trimming were worked out from the DNA. The sample has 63,000 or so clones, 84% seen once. The rearrangement joins TRBV3-1 (or the pseudogene TRBV3-2) to TRBJ2-5; perhaps TRBD2 as D (5 bases). Source material: peripheral blood. The sequence was collected from a human donor in a cohort sampled during active COVID-19. The chain's CDR3 is CASGTRGETQYF. The CDR3 DNA reads as TGTGCCAGCGGAACCAGAGGGGAGACCCAGTACTTC.